This entry lists 32 T cell receptor beta chains sequenced from one sample in a study of identical twins (dated by TCRdb to 2016 to 2017). Libraries were made using 5' RACE. The reads were generated on an Illumina HiSeq 2000. The raw public data were reprocessed by TCRdb itself: fastp quality trimming at Q25, MiXCR clonotype calling, in-frame beta chains only. CDR3 protein duplicates are merged, each entry listing the most common genes and DNA. In this sample the table shows a few hundred thousand distinct CDR3 sequences, 9.6% of which occur a single time. Together, the top ten hold 3% of the sample. These data also formed part of another study, on yellow fever vaccine responses in identical twins.

Sequenced: PBMCs. These receptors were taken from a woman between 18 and 29 years old in good health.

The sample holds a few counts of this clonotype. The V call is TRBV20-1, the J call TRBJ2-7; TRBD2 aligns across 7 bases. The V gene end was trimmed by 3 bases and the J gene end by 0 bases; junction bases not matched to a gene: 8. The germline CDR1 and CDR2 sequences are DFQATT and SNEGSKA (reference sequence). The CDR3 contains 15 residues. For the CDR3, the DNA is TGCAGTGCTAGGAGTAGGGGCGGGAGCTCCTACGAGCAGTACTTC. This encodes CSARSRGGSSYEQYF.

The J gene is TRBJ1-5, the V gene TRBV28; D gene unclear. The CDR3 is made up of 14 amino acids. Germline V gene data show CDR1 as MDHEN and CDR2 as SYDVKM. Trimming cost V 5 bases and J 5 bases, with 13 bases left between them. This CDR3 reads CASSTDGSDQPQHF. DNA for the CDR3: TGTGCCAGCAGTACGGACGGAAGCGATCAGCCCCAGCATTTT.

The chain joins TRBV7-2 to TRBJ2-2; D is possibly TRBD2 (5 bases). CDR1 is SGHTA and CDR2 is FQGNSA in the germline V gene. The length of the CDR3 is 17 residues. V gave up 0 bases and J gave up 5 bases, with 16 bases separating them. The CDR3 is CASSLATGLPRTGELFF. The CDR3 DNA reads as TGTGCCAGCAGCTTAGCGACCGGACTTCCGAGGACCGGGGAGCTGTTTTTT.

This clonotype appeared a few times. V gene TRBV19 combines with J gene TRBJ2-3, with TRBD2 matching 11 bases. The germline CDR1 and CDR2 sequences are LNHDA and SQIVND (reference sequence). The trim removed 6 bases at V and 4 bases at J, leaving 6 bases unmatched. This CDR3 has 15 residues. CDR3 amino acids: CASRPGTSGSDTQYF. The CDR3 nucleotides read TGTGCCAGTAGACCCGGGACTAGCGGATCAGATACGCAGTATTTT.

This clonotype was seen more than once but under ten times. This chain links TRBV3-1 with TRBJ2-3; 9 positions match TRBD2. Per germline, CDR1 LGHDT and CDR2 YNNKEL (reference sequence). V lost 0 bases and J lost 2; bases outside the gene matches: 12. CDR3 length: 19 amino acids. CDR3 loop: CASSQEGEERGADTDTQYF. CDR3 in DNA: TGTGCCAGCAGCCAAGAGGGGGAGGAGCGGGGGGCTGACACAGATACGCAGTATTTT.

The rearrangement links TRBV7-9 to TRBJ2-1, with D possibly matching TRBD1 (6 bases). This CDR3 has 12 amino acids. Trimming removed 11 bases from V and 5 bases from J, with 13 bases in between. Germline CDR1 reads SEHNR; CDR2 reads FQNEAQ (reference sequence). The CDR3 DNA reads as TGTGCCCGAGAGGACAGTCACAATGAGCAGTTCTTC. Translating gives CAREDSHNEQFF. The complete variable domain, with remaining parts taken from reference TRBV7-9 and TRBJ2-1, reads DTGVSQNPRHKITKRGQNVTFRCDPISEHNRLYWYRQTLGQGPEFLTYFQNEAQLEKSRLLSDRFSAERPKGSFSTLEIQRTEQGDSAMYLCAREDSHNEQFFGPGTRLTVL.

This rearrangement joins TRBV6-6 to TRBJ2-7, with D unresolved. Germline V CDR1 and CDR2: MNHNY, SVGAGI (reference sequence). The CDR3 has 11 amino acids. V lost 6 bases and J lost 5, with 8 bases in between. Written as DNA, the CDR3 is TGTGCCAGCAGCGCGAGCAACGAGCAGTACTTC. Translating gives CASSASNEQYF.

The chain has TRBV20-1 and TRBJ1-5, with unresolved D. This CDR3 comprises 15 residues. V lost 0 bases and J 6 bases, leaving 15 bases between the germline ends. Per germline, CDR1 DFQATT and CDR2 SNEGSKA (reference sequence). For the CDR3, the DNA is TGCAGTGCTAGAGATGTCTCGAGGGCGGGTCAGCCCCAGCATTTT. Protein: CSARDVSRAGQPQHF.

A few counts support this clonotype. V gene TRBV28 combines with J gene TRBJ2-3, with TRBD2 matching 10 bases. V dropped 4 bases and J dropped 6; count of bases not matched to a gene: 7. Germline-derived CDR1 and CDR2 are MDHEN and SYDVKM. CDR3 size: 15 residues. DNA for the CDR3: TGTGCCAGCAGTTCGGGAGCGGGAGGGTTGGATACGCAGTATTTT. Translation gives CASSSGAGGLDTQYF. The full variable domain, in which reference TRBV28 and TRBJ2-3 provide the parts outside the CDR3, is DVKVTQSSRYLVKRTGEKVFLECVQDMDHENMFWYRQDPGLGLRLIYFSYDVKMKEKGDIPEGYSVSREKKERFSLILESASTNQTSMYLCASSSGAGGLDTQYFGPGTRLTVL.

This sequence joins TRBV29-1 and TRBJ2-7; D is unresolved. CDR3 length: 11 residues. Germline V gene lookup returns CDR1 SQVTM and CDR2 ANQGSEA. The V and J ends lost 3 bases and 5 bases respectively, with 8 bases between them. Here the CDR3 reads CSVEYVDEQYF. CDR3 DNA sequence: TGCAGCGTTGAGTATGTGGACGAGCAGTACTTC.

The chain recombines TRBV27 with TRBJ2-7, with D tentatively TRBD1 or TRBD2 (5 bases each). The CDR3 is 15 residues long. V lost 3 bases and J 2 bases, leaving 14 bases between the germline ends. The germline CDR1 and CDR2 sequences are MNHEY and SMNVEV (reference sequence). The CDR3 bases are TGTGCCAGCAGTTTTGGGGGACCGGTCCCCTACGAGCAGTACTTC. Encoded protein: CASSFGGPVPYEQYF.

V is TRBV7-3 and J is TRBJ2-3; 10 bases fit TRBD2. The V and J ends lost 6 bases and 5 bases, in that order; junction bases with no gene match: 8. The CDR3 length is 15 residues. Germline V gives CDR1 SGHTA, CDR2 FQGTGA. The DNA for the CDR3 is TGTGCCAGCAGACCGAGCGGGGGGGCTATAGATACGCAGTATTTT. Its translation is CASRPSGGAIDTQYF.

This sequence joins TRBV27 and TRBJ2-5; a weak D match, TRBD2 (6 bases). This CDR3 region has 14 residues. V was clipped by 3 bases and J by 6 bases, with 14 bases between them. Germline CDR1 MNHEY, CDR2 SMNVEV (reference sequence). The CDR3 protein is CASSFGGAKKTQYF. The CDR3 nucleotides read TGTGCCAGCAGTTTTGGCGGGGCCAAAAAGACCCAGTACTTC.

There are a few counts of this clonotype. This chain's CDR3 is CASSLDMRTIETQYF. CDR3 nucleotides: TGTGCCAGCAGCCTCGATATGCGGACGATAGAGACCCAGTACTTC. This chain joins TRBV12-3 or TRBV12-4 and TRBJ2-5; D gene ambiguous. CDR3 length equals 15 residues. V lost 6 bases and J 4 bases, leaving 18 bases between the germline ends.

This rearrangement joins TRBV19 to TRBJ2-2; 9 bases match TRBD2. This CDR3 contains 18 residues. Trimming cost V 1 base and J 4 bases; bases outside gene matches: 10. Germline CDR1 is LNHDA and CDR2 is SQIVND (reference sequence). The CDR3 DNA sequence: TGTGCCAGTAGTATAGTCCCTAGCGGGGCCCGAGGCACCGGGGAGCTGTTTTTT. Translating it yields CASSIVPSGARGTGELFF.

This clonotype was observed a few times. The V gene is TRBV7-9, the J gene TRBJ2-5, with a possible D match to TRBD2 (5 bases). This CDR3 is built from 17 residues. Between the trimmed V and J ends, which lost 4 bases and 0 bases, there was a span of 18 bases. Per the germline V gene, CDR1 is SEHNR and CDR2 is FQNEAQ (reference sequence). CDR3 nucleotide sequence: TGTGCCAGCAGCTCTCTTCCTACAACGAGGGACCAAGAGACCCAGTACTTC. This sequence encodes CASSSLPTTRDQETQYF.

The V and J genes are TRBV6-2 or TRBV6-3 and TRBJ2-1; TRBD2 is a possible D gene (5 bases). This CDR3 has 18 residues. V lost 8 bases, J lost 6 bases, and 29 bases lay in between. Germline CDR1 reads MNHEY; CDR2 reads SVGEGT. The CDR3 nucleotides read TGTGCCAGCCGGTCCCACCCGGTACTGGGGAGTTGGGGCAATGAGCAGTTCTTC. The encoded protein is CASRSHPVLGSWGNEQFF.

V usage is TRBV4-2 and J usage is TRBJ2-1; 12 nucleotides match TRBD2. Germline CDR1 and CDR2: LGHNA and YNFKEQ. J lost 4 bases, V lost 1 base, and 5 bases had no gene match. This CDR3 spans 17 amino acids. This CDR3 is CASSQGTSGEKYNEQFF. The CDR3 DNA reads TGTGCCAGCAGCCAAGGGACTAGCGGGGAGAAGTACAATGAGCAGTTCTTC.

This chain uses TRBV12-3 or TRBV12-4 with TRBJ2-7, with a possible D match to TRBD2 (6 bases). The CDR3 is 13 amino acids. Trimming stripped 8 bases from V and 4 bases from J, with 15 bases between. CDR3: CASQSGVRYEQYF. CDR3 bases: TGTGCCAGCCAATCGGGGGTGCGGTACGAGCAGTACTTC.

V and J are TRBV7-8 and TRBJ2-1; D gene ambiguous. Looked up from germline, CDR1 is SGHVS and CDR2 is FQNEAQ. Trimming removed 6 bases at V and 8 bases at J, with 11 bases between. This CDR3 contains 12 residues. As DNA, the CDR3 is TGTGCCAGCAGTCATATCGGTGATGAGCAGTTCTTC. As protein: CASSHIGDEQFF. Full variable domain (missing parts from reference TRBV7-8 and TRBJ2-1): GAGVSQSPRYKVAKRGQDVALRCDPISGHVSLFWYQQALGQGPEFLTYFQNEAQLDKSGLPSDRFFAERPEGSVSTLKIQRTQQEDSAVYLCASSHIGDEQFFGPGTRLTVL.

This clonotype was counted many times. The chain recombines TRBV11-3 with TRBJ2-3, with 11 nucleotides matching TRBD2. Germline loops: CDR1 SGHNT, CDR2 YENEEA. The CDR3 loop spans 16 amino acids. V lost 3 bases to trimming and J lost 4 bases; unmatched junction nucleotides: 6. This chain's CDR3 is CASSFPSSGGPDTQYF. As DNA, the CDR3 is TGTGCCAGCAGCTTCCCTTCTAGCGGGGGGCCAGATACGCAGTATTTT.

The chain links TRBV29-1 to TRBJ2-5; TRBD1 aligns across 12 bases. In germline, CDR1 is SQVTM, CDR2 ANQGSEA. Unmatched junction bases numbered 9, after V lost 2 bases and J lost 5 bases. CDR3 length: 16 residues. In nucleotides, the CDR3 is TGCAGCGTTGAAACCGGGACAGGGGGCGTTATGGAGACCCAGTACTTC. Amino acids: CSVETGTGGVMETQYF.

At least ten counts were recorded for this clonotype. This chain joins TRBV28 and TRBJ2-1; no firm D call. Germline assignment: CDR1 MDHEN and CDR2 SYDVKM. V shed 7 bases and J shed 3 bases, with 4 bases lying between them. There are 11 residues in the CDR3. CDR3 coding DNA: TGTGCCAGCATAAACTACAATGAGCAGTTCTTC. Its protein product is CASINYNEQFF.

This clonotype has a handful of counts. V gene TRBV6-2 or TRBV6-3 combines with J gene TRBJ2-1; 10 bases are a match to TRBD2. Trimming cost V 7 bases and J 7 bases; bases outside gene matches: 25. CDR3 size: 20 residues. The germline V gene has CDR1 MNHEY and CDR2 SVGEGT. CDR3 DNA: TGTGCCAGCACTACCCTGTTGATGGACAAAGCGGGAGGGCCTAGGAATGAGCAGTTCTTC. This encodes CASTTLLMDKAGGPRNEQFF.

This clonotype was seen repeatedly, ten times or more. The chain combines TRBV12-3 or TRBV12-4 with TRBJ2-4, with D perhaps matching TRBD2 (7 bases). The ends were cut back, 6 bases at V and 9 bases at J, with 15 bases in the middle. This CDR3 region has 13 residues. The CDR3 sequence: CASSLRGGGIQYF. The CDR3 DNA sequence: TGTGCCAGCAGCCTAAGAGGGGGGGGCATTCAGTACTTC.

This clonotype occurred many times. Here the CDR3 DNA reads TGTGCCAGCAGTTACTCACCGACAGCTGATACGCAGTATTTT. It encodes CASSYSPTADTQYF. This sequence joins TRBV6-2 or TRBV6-3 and TRBJ2-3; D is perhaps TRBD1 (5 bases). V lost 0 bases, J lost 6 bases, and 10 bases lay in between. CDR1 MNHEY and CDR2 SVGEGT come from the germline V gene. The CDR3 contains 14 residues.

There are a few counts of this clonotype. CDR3 bases: TGTGCCAGCAGCTTACAGGGGGAGGACGAGCAGTACTTC. Translated: CASSLQGEDEQYF. The chain recombines TRBV7-4 with TRBJ2-7; maybe TRBD1 (7 bases). The CDR3 sequence is 13 residues long. Germline V lookup: CDR1 SGHVT, CDR2 SQSDAQ. The ends were cut back, 2 bases at V and 5 bases at J, with 10 bases in the middle. The variable domain in full, with the rest retrieved from reference TRBV7-4 and TRBJ2-7, is GAGVSQSPRYKVAKRGRDVALRCDSISGHVTLYWYRQTLGQGSEVLTYSQSDAQRDKSGRPSGRFSAERPERSVSTLKIQRTEQGDSAVYLCASSLQGEDEQYFGPGTRLTVT.

This clonotype was observed at least ten times. The CDR3 DNA reads TGTGCCAGCAGACTTGTCACTAGCGGGGGTAACAATGAGCAGTTCTTC. Amino acids: CASRLVTSGGNNEQFF. This rearrangement joins TRBV7-9 to TRBJ2-1, with TRBD2 identical over 11 bases. The CDR3 sequence is 16 residues long. The germline V gene has CDR1 SEHNR and CDR2 FQNEAQ (reference sequence). V dropped 6 bases and J dropped 5; count of bases not matched to a gene: 9.

For this clonotype: At one end the junction does not follow the germline gene, possibly because of a read error. The chain recombines TRBV10-3 with TRBJ1-6; TRBD1 matches at 8 bases. The CDR3 has 14 amino acids. Germline V CDR1 and CDR2: ENHRY, SYGVKD. The CDR3 is CAISATGEDSPLHF. Written as DNA, the CDR3 is TGTGCCATCAGTGCGACAGGGGAGGATTCACCTCTCCACTTT.

This clonotype was counted ten times or more. J is TRBJ1-4 and V is TRBV7-9; D is ambiguous. V was trimmed by 1 base and J by 8 bases, leaving 11 bases between them. The CDR3 is 14 residues long. Germline CDR1 and CDR2: SEHNR and FQNEAQ (reference sequence). The CDR3 nucleotides are TGTGCCAGCAGCTTAGTAAGGGCTGGGGAAAAACTGTTTTTT. It codes for CASSLVRAGEKLFF.

At least ten counts were recorded for this clonotype. This chain links TRBV4-3 with TRBJ2-1; D ambiguous. This CDR3 spans 15 amino acids. Per germline, CDR1 LGHNA and CDR2 YSLEER. V was trimmed by 2 bases and J by 0 bases, leaving 8 bases between them. CDR3 residues: CASSQSADSYNEQFF. Here the CDR3 DNA reads TGCGCCAGCAGCCAATCGGCTGACTCCTACAATGAGCAGTTCTTC.

This clonotype was observed at least ten times. The V and J genes are TRBV28 and TRBJ2-1; 13 bases match TRBD2. Germline trimming cut 7 bases from V and 7 bases from J; bases unmatched to any gene: 4. The CDR3 contains 14 residues. The germline CDR1 and CDR2 sequences are MDHEN and SYDVKM. CDR3 in DNA: TGTGCCAGCAAACTAGCGGGGGGGCCAAATGAGCAGTTCTTC. Its translation is CASKLAGGPNEQFF. Full variable domain (outside the CDR3, taken from reference TRBV28 and TRBJ2-1): DVKVTQSSRYLVKRTGEKVFLECVQDMDHENMFWYRQDPGLGLRLIYFSYDVKMKEKGDIPEGYSVSREKKERFSLILESASTNQTSMYLCASKLAGGPNEQFFGPGTRLTVL.